The next 5 T cell receptor beta chains were all read from a single sample in a study of T cells in narcolepsy. This table comes from immunoSEQ multiplex PCR, and its TCRdb copy is limited to in-frame clones, with some not included. The sample lists some 23,000 clones, 70% to 90% occurring once. Sequenced input: CD45RA- memory CD4+ T cells from PBMCs. The receptors were sampled from a human donor with narcolepsy.

The chain couples TRBV6-6 to TRBJ2-7; 7 bases match TRBD1. Trimming took 8 bases from V and 4 from J; bases not matched to a gene: 8. The CDR3 is 13 amino acids. Germline V CDR1 and CDR2: MNHNY, SVGAGI (reference sequence). The CDR3 DNA reads TGTGCCAGCCCAAAGGGACAGCAATACGAGCAGTACTTC. Translating it yields CASPKGQQYEQYF.

DNA for the CDR3: TGTGCCAGTAGTAAGTCCTCCGGGGGTGGCAGGAGCCGCTACAATGAGCAGTTCTTC. Translating it yields CASSKSSGGGRSRYNEQFF. This chain connects TRBV19 to TRBJ2-1; a weak D match, TRBD2 (6 bases). Germline loops: CDR1 LNHDA, CDR2 SQIVND (reference sequence). V was cut by 4 bases and J by 3 bases, with 25 bases left in between. CDR3 length equals 19 residues.

The J gene is TRBJ2-7, the V gene TRBV18, with a weak D call TRBD1 (5 bases). Germline CDR1 KGHSH, CDR2 LQKENI. The CDR3 spans 14 residues. The ends were cut back, 3 bases at V and 4 bases at J, with 13 bases in the middle. CDR3 region: CASSPDTLSYEQYF. Here the CDR3 DNA reads TGTGCCAGCTCACCGGACACATTATCTTACGAGCAGTACTTC. Variable domain in full (rest from reference TRBV18 and TRBJ2-7): NAGVMQNPRHLVRRRGQEARLRCSPMKGHSHVYWYRQLPEEGLKFMVYLQKENIIDESGMPKERFSAEFPKEGPSILRIQQVVRGDSAAYFCASSPDTLSYEQYFGPGTRLTVT.

The genes are TRBV28 and TRBJ2-2, with D tentatively TRBD1 (6 bases). Trimming removed 2 bases at V and 4 bases at J, with 14 bases between. Germline V gene lookup returns CDR1 MDHEN and CDR2 SYDVKM. This CDR3 contains 16 residues. CDR3 loop: CASSLRGTRGTGELFF. In DNA, the CDR3 is TGTGCCAGCAGTTTAAGGGGGACCAGAGGCACCGGGGAGCTGTTTTTT.

V gene TRBV27 combines with J gene TRBJ2-7; the match to TRBD2 covers 7 bases. Germline CDR1 and CDR2: MNHEY and SMNVEV (reference sequence). J was trimmed by 6 bases and V by 4 bases; bases with no gene match: 12. This CDR3 spans 15 amino acids. The DNA for the CDR3 is TGTGCCAGCAGTTCAAAACCGGGACTAATCGCCGAGCAGTACTTC. Encoded protein: CASSSKPGLIAEQYF.